The clone carrying this T cell receptor (beta chain) was seen more than once but under ten times. Germline CDR1 SGHTA, CDR2 FQGNSA. The CDR3 covers 15 residues. V shed 2 bases, J shed 5 bases, and the junction held 7 bases outside the gene matches. This sample stems from a study of regulatory T cells in long-lasting Graves disease. The time point here: newly diagnosed GD, antithyroid drugs for less than 3 months. Construction of the TCR library relied on RNA isolated from PBMCs. Assembly of TCR beta libraries relied on iRepertoire HTBI primers together with Arm-PCR of CDR3 regions. TCRdb independently ran MiXCR on the multiplex PCR reads; one entry per CDR3 protein. The sample has 450,000 to 600,000 distinct CDR3 sequences, roughly 14% seen once. Separately, the same data were catalogued under a study of T cells in Graves' hyperthyroidism and ophthalmopathy.

The source was peripheral blood mononuclear cells (PBMCs), collected at new diagnosis, from a patient treated with antithyroid drugs. The sequence derives from a man in his thirties or forties with Graves disease. The V gene is TRBV7-2, the J gene TRBJ1-1; 8 bases align to TRBD1. The CDR3, as DNA: TGTGCCAGCAGCTTATATATGGGGACAGGAACTGAAGCTTTCTTT. This encodes CASSLYMGTGTEAFF.